One sample yielded the 20 T cell receptor beta chains listed below, sequenced in a study of vaccination effects on CD4 cells after COVID-19. Data came from immunoSEQ multiplex PCR; TCRdb stores just in-frame clones and leaves some out. The data show about 24,000 clones, almost 70% seen once. ViraFEST assay sequencing came after antigen-specific CD4+ T cells were expanded with viral peptide pools. Having been cultured for 10 days, the cells underwent CD4+ T cell isolation. The cohort was immunized with two doses of either the BNT162b2 or mRNA-1273 vaccine. Which antigens these TCRs recognize remains unknown. Specimen: CD4+ T cells from PBMCs cultured with SARS-CoV-2 spike peptides, collected after COVID-19 vaccination. Receptors originate from a human donor who received a COVID-19 vaccine.

V and J are TRBV6-5 and TRBJ1-1, with D maybe TRBD1 (5 bases). Germline CDR1 and CDR2: MNHEY and SVGAGI. There are 14 residues in the CDR3. Trimming shortened V by 0 bases and J by 6 bases, and 11 bases separated the two germline ends. Written as DNA, the CDR3 is TGTGCCAGCAGTTACTCGCAGGGAGTGGCTGAAGCTTTCTTT. It specifies CASSYSQGVAEAFF.

The chain uses TRBV2 and TRBJ1-2, with D possibly matching TRBD1 (6 bases). V gave up 6 bases and J gave up 8 bases, with 16 bases separating them. Germline-derived CDR1 and CDR2 are SNHLY and FYNNEI. The CDR3 covers 13 residues. The CDR3 protein is CASRGPGAVGYTF. The CDR3 DNA reads TGTGCCAGCAGGGGTCCGGGGGCGGTCGGCTACACCTTC.

The gene calls are TRBV7-9 and TRBJ2-3; 8 nucleotides align to TRBD1. V gave up 3 bases and J gave up 2 bases; unmatched junction bases: 13. The CDR3 is made up of 18 amino acids. Germline V gene lookup returns CDR1 SEHNR and CDR2 FQNEAQ (reference sequence). CDR3 amino acids: CASSLGTGVLPATDTQYF. The CDR3 coding sequence is TGTGCCAGCAGCTTGGGGACAGGAGTATTACCAGCCACAGATACGCAGTATTTT. Supplemented by reference TRBV7-9 and TRBJ2-3, the full variable domain reads DTGVSQNPRHKITKRGQNVTFRCDPISEHNRLYWYRQTLGQGPEFLTYFQNEAQLEKSRLLSDRFSAERPKGSFSTLEIQRTEQGDSAMYLCASSLGTGVLPATDTQYFGPGTRLTVL.

Remarks on this clone: Germline and junction disagree at one end, which may indicate a read error. This rearrangement joins TRBV6-5 to TRBJ1-2; 7 bases agree with TRBD1. CDR1 is MNHEY, CDR2 SVGAGI, per germline. The CDR3 is made up of 14 amino acids. CDR3 amino acids: CVSSYTGAPYGYTF. The CDR3, as DNA: TGTGTCAGCAGTTATACAGGGGCGCCCTATGGCTACACCTTC.

The rearrangement links TRBV9 to TRBJ1-5; no definite D call. Trimming took off 2 bases at V and 4 bases at J, with 10 bases between the two ends. Germline V gene lookup returns CDR1 SGDLS and CDR2 YYNGEE. This CDR3 spans 14 amino acids. The CDR3 region has the DNA TGTGCCAGCAGCGTGGGGTATTCTAATCAGCCCCAGCATTTT. The encoded protein is CASSVGYSNQPQHF.

The chain joins TRBV12-3 or TRBV12-4 to TRBJ1-5; D gene unclear. The CDR3 consists of 13 residues. The V end lost 4 bases, the J end lost 2 bases, and 6 bases lay between the germline ends. The CDR3 bases are TGTGCCAGCAGTTATTACGGCAATCAGCCCCAGCATTTT. The encoded protein is CASSYYGNQPQHF.

This clone was seen more than once but under ten times. The V gene is TRBV4-1, the J gene TRBJ1-1; no reliable D call. V dropped 1 base and J dropped 3 bases, with 12 bases sitting between them. The CDR3 is 15 residues long. CDR1 and CDR2 (germline): MGHRA, YSYEKL. CDR3: CASSQGKGMYTEAFF. In DNA, the CDR3 is TGCGCCAGCAGCCAAGGGAAAGGGATGTACACTGAAGCTTTCTTT.

The rearrangement joins TRBV2 to TRBJ1-2; 7 bases line up with TRBD1. Germline loops: CDR1 SNHLY, CDR2 FYNNEI. V lost 6 bases, J lost 0 bases, and 7 bases stayed unmatched. The CDR3 length is 15 residues. Written as DNA, the CDR3 is TGTGCCAGCAGGAAGACCGGGACAGCTAACTATGGCTACACCTTC. Residues: CASRKTGTANYGYTF.

The CDR3 loop reads CASSQDLGGFNSPLHF. In DNA form, the CDR3 reads TGTGCCAGCAGCCAAGATTTGGGGGGCTTTAATTCACCCCTCCACTTT. The chain joins TRBV3-1 (or the pseudogene TRBV3-2) to TRBJ1-6, with a weak D call TRBD1 (6 bases). The CDR3 has 16 residues. Germline V CDR1 and CDR2: LGHDT, YNNKEL (reference sequence). V lost 0 bases and J 6 bases, leaving 12 bases between the germline ends.

This clone was counted only a few times. Written as DNA, the CDR3 is TGTGCCAGCAGCAAGGACATAGGCGAGCAGTACTTC. This gives the protein CASSKDIGEQYF. V and J are TRBV2 and TRBJ2-7, with D perhaps matching TRBD1 (5 bases). The CDR3 covers 12 residues. The V end lost 6 bases, the J end lost 6 bases, and 12 bases lay between the germline ends. Germline V gene sequence: CDR1 SNHLY, CDR2 FYNNEI.

The chain has TRBV5-4 and TRBJ2-1; D not certain. The V gene lost 1 base and the J gene lost 2 bases, with 16 bases spanning the gap. This CDR3 contains 17 residues. Germline CDR1 SGHNT, CDR2 YYREEE (reference sequence). This CDR3 reads CASSLTAGGSAYNEQFF. The CDR3 nucleotides read TGTGCCAGCAGCTTGACCGCTGGCGGATCAGCCTACAATGAGCAGTTCTTC.

The V gene is TRBV5-1, the J gene TRBJ2-2, with 7 bases identical to TRBD1. In germline, CDR1 is SGHRS, CDR2 YFSETQ. V lost 4 bases and J lost 8; bases outside the gene matches: 5. CDR3 size: 13 residues. CDR3 amino acids: CASSPGQRGELFF. In DNA, the CDR3 is TGCGCCAGCAGCCCGGGACAGCGAGGGGAGCTGTTTTTT.

This clone was recorded a few times. This chain connects TRBV19 to TRBJ1-2; TRBD1 aligns across 8 bases. The ends lost 7 bases at V and 8 bases at J; junction bases unmatched: 12. The germline gives CDR1 LNHDA, CDR2 SQIVND (reference sequence). This CDR3 is 14 amino acids long. The CDR3 sequence is CASTTGRGQWGYTF. The CDR3 coding sequence is TGTGCCAGTACCACGGGCAGGGGGCAATGGGGCTACACCTTC.

The rearrangement uses TRBV10-2 and TRBJ1-3, with D unclear. Per germline, CDR1 WSHSY and CDR2 SAAADI. Trimming left V 6 bases short and J 1 base short, with 16 bases between. The length of the CDR3 is 16 residues. DNA of the CDR3: TGCGCCAGCAGAAGGGCAGCCAGTAAATCTGGAAACACCATATATTTT. This sequence encodes CASRRAASKSGNTIYF.

This chain uses TRBV10-1 with TRBJ2-3; possible D gene TRBD2, 5 bases. Germline assignment: CDR1 WNHNN and CDR2 SYGVQD (reference sequence). V shed 0 bases and J shed 0 bases, with 10 bases lying between them. This CDR3 spans 16 amino acids. The CDR3 sequence is CASSESIGGSTDTQYF. The CDR3 nucleotides are TGCGCCAGCAGTGAGTCGATAGGCGGGAGCACAGATACGCAGTATTTT.

The chain links TRBV6-5 to TRBJ2-7, with TRBD1 matching 10 bases. Germline loops: CDR1 MNHEY, CDR2 SVGAGI. J was trimmed by 3 bases and V by 2 bases; bases with no gene match: 1. The CDR3 runs to 14 residues. Here the CDR3 DNA reads TGTGCCAGCAGTTACCGGGACAGGGGCTACGAGCAGTACTTC. It encodes CASSYRDRGYEQYF.

V and J are TRBV10-2 and TRBJ2-3; TRBD1 might be the D (6 bases). V lost 6 bases, J lost 10 bases, and 20 bases lay in between. The CDR3 has 14 residues. Germline V lookup: CDR1 WSHSY, CDR2 SAAADI. CDR3 in amino acids: CASRSTGIPGPQYF. CDR3 bases: TGCGCCAGCAGAAGCACAGGGATCCCAGGACCGCAGTATTTT.

The gene calls are TRBV18 and TRBJ2-1; TRBD1 matches at 10 bases. CDR3 size: 15 residues. Germline V gives CDR1 KGHSH, CDR2 LQKENI. V shed 3 bases, J shed 1 base, and the junction held 0 bases outside the gene matches. The CDR3 protein is CASSPGQGSYNEQFF. CDR3 bases: TGTGCCAGCTCACCGGGACAGGGGTCCTACAATGAGCAGTTCTTC.

V and J are TRBV25-1 and TRBJ1-2; 7 bases are a match to TRBD1. This CDR3 is 14 amino acids long. Germline assignment: CDR1 MGHDK and CDR2 SYGVNS. V dropped 3 bases and J dropped 3; count of bases not matched to a gene: 4. For the CDR3, the DNA is TGTGCCAGCAGTGAGCCGGGACAGTACTATGGCTACACCTTC. Its translation: CASSEPGQYYGYTF.

The rearrangement uses TRBV30 and TRBJ1-6; a weak D match, TRBD1 (6 bases). Germline values: CDR1 GTSNPN, CDR2 SVGIG (reference sequence). Trimming left V 3 bases short and J 7 bases short, with 13 bases between. The CDR3 spans 14 residues. This CDR3 reads CAWRGGGKNSPLHF. CDR3 in DNA: TGTGCCTGGAGAGGAGGGGGGAAGAATTCACCCCTCCACTTT.